The table lists the clone carrying this TCR beta chain with a few counts. Symptom resolution, clearance, or two negative PCRs marked donors in Cohort 3 as recovered. The data originate from a study of blood T cell repertoires in COVID-19. Study-wide context: COVID-19 samples from acute and convalescent phases originated in the United States, Italy and Spain.

Germline CDR1 reads SGHRS; CDR2 reads YFSETQ. The CDR3 is made up of 17 amino acids. V lost 0 bases and J lost 2; bases outside the gene matches: 6. TCRdb's copy holds only in-frame clones and misses some; the assay was immunoSEQ multiplex PCR. The sample yields about 250,000 clones, around 86% seen once. Sequencing used PBMCs or T cells enriched from blood (not recorded which). The TCR comes from a man aged 35 to 55 who had recovered from COVID-19. This chain connects TRBV5-1 to TRBJ1-1, with TRBD1 matching 11 bases. In DNA, the CDR3 is TGCGCCAGCAGCTTGGCCGGACAGGGGGCGGGTAACACTGAAGCTTTCTTT. Amino acids: CASSLAGQGAGNTEAFF.